Following are 15 T cell receptor beta chains from one sample sequenced in a study of blood T cells in healthy people across ages. For the second PCR, which ran for 7 to 11 cycles, a sample-barcoded 5' primer and a J-beta primer mix were used. TCRdb itself ran the 5' RACE reads through MiXCR, one entry per CDR3 protein. The sample carries 920,000 or so distinct CDR3 sequences, roughly 45% recorded once. Specimen: blood. These receptors originate from a woman aged 55-75 years in good health.

The gene calls are TRBV7-8 and TRBJ1-6, with D unclear. The CDR3 sequence is 14 residues long. V dropped 4 bases and J dropped 5 bases, with 9 bases sitting between them. Germline V gene data show CDR1 as SGHVS and CDR2 as FQNEAQ. The CDR3 region has the DNA TGTGCCAGCAGCTACGGACTTAATAATTCACCCCTCCACTTT. It translates to CASSYGLNNSPLHF.

V usage is TRBV29-1 and J usage is TRBJ2-7; a possible D gene is TRBD1 (6 bases). The DNA matches TRBJ2-5 better at its end, which makes the J call doubtful. Germline CDR1 reads SQVTM; CDR2 reads ANQGSEA. The CDR3 spans 12 residues. The CDR3 bases are TGCAGCGGCAAGGACAGTGGGGAGACCCAGTACTTC. The encoded protein is CSGKDSGETQYF.

This clonotype was detected only once. V usage is TRBV7-9 and J usage is TRBJ2-4; D is ambiguous. There are 14 residues in the CDR3. The ends were cut back, 0 bases at V and 6 bases at J, with 9 bases in the middle. Germline CDR1 reads SEHNR; CDR2 reads FQNEAQ (reference sequence). CDR3 amino acids: CASSLAAESNIQYF. The CDR3, as DNA: TGTGCCAGCAGCTTAGCGGCAGAGTCAAACATTCAGTACTTC.

This chain joins TRBV10-1 and TRBJ2-1; TRBD1 agrees at 8 bases. The V gene end was trimmed by 3 bases and the J gene end by 4 bases; junction bases not matched to a gene: 5. Germline loops: CDR1 WNHNN, CDR2 SYGVQD (reference sequence). The CDR3 sequence is 15 residues long. In nucleotides, the CDR3 is TGCGCCAGCAGTGATCGGGACAGGTCATACAATGAGCAGTTCTTC. This gives the protein CASSDRDRSYNEQFF.

This clonotype was counted a few times. The V gene is TRBV7-2, the J gene TRBJ2-7, with TRBD2 as a possible D gene (6 bases). Germline V lookup: CDR1 SGHTA, CDR2 FQGNSA. There are 14 residues in the CDR3. Trimming stripped 2 bases from V and 7 bases from J, with 15 bases between. The CDR3 loop is CASSLQPGVYEQYF. CDR3 DNA: TGTGCCAGCAGCTTACAACCGGGAGTCTATGAGCAGTACTTC.

This clonotype occurred a few times. This chain uses TRBV5-1 with TRBJ2-3; 8 bases fit TRBD2. Germline lookup yields CDR1 SGHRS and CDR2 YFSETQ. The CDR3 sequence is 16 residues long. V was pared by 2 bases and J by 2 bases, with 7 bases of the junction left unmatched. DNA of the CDR3: TGCGCCAGCAGCTTACAACTAGCGGACTTCACAGATACGCAGTATTTT. Encoded protein: CASSLQLADFTDTQYF.

This chain links TRBV4-2 with TRBJ2-2, with 13 bases fitting TRBD2. The V gene's germline CDR1 is LGHNA and CDR2 YNFKEQ. Trimming at V came to 6 bases and at J to 1 base, leaving 8 bases not matched to a gene. The CDR3 has 18 amino acids. CDR3 sequence (DNA): TGTGCCAGCAGTAACGGACTAGCGGGAGTTGGGAACACCGGGGAGCTGTTTTTT. Residues: CASSNGLAGVGNTGELFF.

The chain combines TRBV20-1 with TRBJ2-1; D possibly corresponds to TRBD2 (6 bases). Trimming removed 3 bases from V and 6 bases from J, with 12 bases in between. The CDR3 contains 13 residues. Per germline, CDR1 DFQATT and CDR2 SNEGSKA (reference sequence). CDR3 in amino acids: CSAREGPANEQFF. CDR3 in DNA: TGCAGTGCTAGGGAGGGACCAGCCAATGAGCAGTTCTTC.

The chain uses TRBV7-6 and TRBJ2-5, with 7 bases identical to TRBD2. The CDR3 is 15 residues long. Germline trimming cut 3 bases from V and 2 bases from J; bases unmatched to any gene: 6. CDR1 is SGHVS and CDR2 is FNYEAQ in the germline V gene. CDR3 sequence reads: CASSFGGSSQETQYF. In DNA form, the CDR3 reads TGTGCCAGCAGCTTTGGCGGGAGTTCGCAAGAGACCCAGTACTTC. The full variable domain, in which reference TRBV7-6 and TRBJ2-5 provide the parts outside the CDR3, is GAGVSQSPRYKVTKRGQDVALRCDPISGHVSLYWYRQALGQGPEFLTYFNYEAQQDKSGLPNDRFSAERPEGSISTLTIQRTEQRDSAMYRCASSFGGSSQETQYFGPGTRLLVL.

The table lists this clonotype with a few counts. The V call is TRBV6-5, the J call TRBJ1-1; a possible D gene is TRBD1 (6 bases). The CDR3 runs to 14 residues. Trimming removed 2 bases at V and 0 bases at J, with 7 bases between. CDR1 is MNHEY and CDR2 is SVGAGI in the germline V gene. The DNA of the CDR3 is TGTGCCAGCAGTTACGGGGACATGAACACTGAAGCTTTCTTT. Translation: CASSYGDMNTEAFF.

The CDR3 spells CASSVDPGLAGGGRAEQYF. As DNA, the CDR3 is TGTGCCAGCAGCGTAGACCCGGGACTAGCGGGAGGAGGAAGAGCCGAGCAGTACTTC. The chain employs TRBV9 and TRBJ2-7, with TRBD2 matching 15 bases. The CDR3 totals 19 residues. Trimming took 0 bases from V and 6 from J; bases not matched to a gene: 13. Germline CDR1 SGDLS, CDR2 YYNGEE.

In regard to this clonotype: One end of the junction varies from germline; a read error may be responsible. The V and J genes are TRBV27 and TRBJ1-2, with TRBD1 identical over 8 bases. The CDR3 spans 17 residues. From germline, CDR1 is MNHEY and CDR2 SMNVEV (reference sequence). Written as DNA, the CDR3 is TGTGCCGGCAGCCTATTGGGGGTTGGACAGGGCGCTTGGGGCTACACCTTC. Its protein product is CAGSLLGVGQGAWGYTF.

The chain links TRBV5-6 to TRBJ2-4; possible D gene TRBD2, 6 bases. CDR3 length equals 13 residues. V lost 5 bases to trimming and J lost 13 bases, with 19 bases between them. Germline CDR1 SGHDT, CDR2 YYEEEE. The chain's CDR3 is CASRGSGSGEQYF. Here the CDR3 DNA reads TGTGCCAGCAGGGGGTCCGGGAGTGGAGAGCAGTACTTC.

This clonotype occurred a few times. The J gene is TRBJ2-7, the V gene TRBV20-1; D is perhaps TRBD2 (6 bases). CDR3 length: 13 amino acids. Germline CDR1 reads DFQATT; CDR2 reads SNEGSKA (reference sequence). V lost 6 bases and J lost 5, with 17 bases in between. The chain's CDR3 is CSAPGVRLDEQYF. Written as DNA, the CDR3 is TGCAGTGCCCCGGGGGTCCGCCTGGACGAGCAGTACTTC.

J is TRBJ2-1 and V is TRBV27, with a tentative D call TRBD1 (6 bases). The J call may not be correct, given that the DNA end is closer to TRBJ2-7. Germline CDR1 reads MNHEY; CDR2 reads SMNVEV (reference sequence). This CDR3 is built from 13 residues. The CDR3 nucleotides are TGTGCCAGCAGTGTTTCAGGGGCTCACGAGCAGTACTTC. Protein sequence: CASSVSGAHEQYF.